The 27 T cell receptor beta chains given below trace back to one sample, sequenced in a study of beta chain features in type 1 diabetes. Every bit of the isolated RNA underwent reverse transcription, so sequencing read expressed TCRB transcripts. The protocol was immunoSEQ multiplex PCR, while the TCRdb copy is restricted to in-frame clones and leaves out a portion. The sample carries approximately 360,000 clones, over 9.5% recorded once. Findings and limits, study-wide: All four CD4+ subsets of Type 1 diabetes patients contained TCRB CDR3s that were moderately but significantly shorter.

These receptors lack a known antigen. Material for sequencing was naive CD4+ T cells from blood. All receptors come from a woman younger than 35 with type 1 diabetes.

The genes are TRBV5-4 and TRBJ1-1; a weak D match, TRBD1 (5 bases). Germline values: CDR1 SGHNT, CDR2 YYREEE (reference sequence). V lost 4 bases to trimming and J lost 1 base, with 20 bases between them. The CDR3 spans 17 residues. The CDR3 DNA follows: TGTGCCAGCAGCCGGGCTGCCAGGGTCAGCCAGAACACTGAAGCTTTCTTT. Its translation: CASSRAARVSQNTEAFF.

CDR3 loop: CASSLASGRSSETQYF. CDR3 sequence (DNA): TGTGCCAGCAGCTTAGCGAGCGGGAGGAGCAGTGAGACCCAGTACTTC. The rearrangement uses TRBV11-3 and TRBJ2-5, with 9 bases matching TRBD2. The ends lost 1 base at V and 5 bases at J; junction bases unmatched: 8. Germline values: CDR1 SGHNT, CDR2 YENEEA. The CDR3 has 16 amino acids.

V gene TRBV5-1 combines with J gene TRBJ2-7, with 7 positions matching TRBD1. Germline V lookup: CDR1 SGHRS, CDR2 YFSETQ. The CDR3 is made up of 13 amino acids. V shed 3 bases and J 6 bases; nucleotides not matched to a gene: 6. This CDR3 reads CASSSGTEGEQYF. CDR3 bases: TGCGCCAGCAGCTCCGGGACAGAAGGCGAGCAGTACTTC.

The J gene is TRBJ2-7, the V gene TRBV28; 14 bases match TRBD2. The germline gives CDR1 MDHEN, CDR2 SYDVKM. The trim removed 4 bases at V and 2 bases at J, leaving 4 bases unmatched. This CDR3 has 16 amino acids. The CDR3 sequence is CASSSGTSGGPYEQYF. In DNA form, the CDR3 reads TGTGCCAGCAGTTCAGGGACTAGCGGGGGACCCTACGAGCAGTACTTC. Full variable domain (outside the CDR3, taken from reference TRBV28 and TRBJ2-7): DVKVTQSSRYLVKRTGEKVFLECVQDMDHENMFWYRQDPGLGLRLIYFSYDVKMKEKGDIPEGYSVSREKKERFSLILESASTNQTSMYLCASSSGTSGGPYEQYFGPGTRLTVT.

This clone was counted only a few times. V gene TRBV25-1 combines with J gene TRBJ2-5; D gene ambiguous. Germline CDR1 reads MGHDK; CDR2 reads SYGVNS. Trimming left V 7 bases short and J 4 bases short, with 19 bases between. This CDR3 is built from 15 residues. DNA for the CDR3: TGTGCCAGCACCGCACCATGGGTGGGCCGAGAGACCCAGTACTTC. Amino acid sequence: CASTAPWVGRETQYF.

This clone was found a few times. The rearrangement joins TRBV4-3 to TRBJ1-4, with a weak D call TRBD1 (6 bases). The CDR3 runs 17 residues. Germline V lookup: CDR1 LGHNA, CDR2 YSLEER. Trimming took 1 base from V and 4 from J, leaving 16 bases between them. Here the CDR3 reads CASSQARFGQFNEKLFF. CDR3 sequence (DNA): TGCGCCAGCAGCCAAGCACGGTTCGGACAGTTTAATGAAAAACTGTTTTTT.

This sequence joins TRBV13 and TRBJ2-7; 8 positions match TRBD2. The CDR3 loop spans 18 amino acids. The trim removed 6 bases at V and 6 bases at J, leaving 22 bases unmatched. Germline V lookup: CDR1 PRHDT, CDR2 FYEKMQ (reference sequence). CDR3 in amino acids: CASSLKDPRSGRSREQYF. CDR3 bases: TGTGCCAGCAGTTTAAAGGATCCCAGAAGCGGGAGAAGTCGCGAGCAGTACTTC.

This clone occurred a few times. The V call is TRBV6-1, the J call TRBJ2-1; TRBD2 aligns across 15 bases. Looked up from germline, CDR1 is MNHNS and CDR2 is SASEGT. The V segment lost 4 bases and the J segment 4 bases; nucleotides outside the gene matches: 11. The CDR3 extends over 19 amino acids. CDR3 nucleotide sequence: TGTGCCAGCAGTGGTACCGGGACTAGCGGGAGGCTCGCTTACAATGAGCAGTTCTTC. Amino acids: CASSGTGTSGRLAYNEQFF.

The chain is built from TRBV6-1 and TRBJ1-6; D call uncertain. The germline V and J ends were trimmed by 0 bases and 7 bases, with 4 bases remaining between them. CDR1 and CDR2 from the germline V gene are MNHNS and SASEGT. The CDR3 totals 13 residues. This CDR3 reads CASSEASNSPLHF. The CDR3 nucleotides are TGTGCCAGCAGTGAAGCATCGAATTCACCCCTCCACTTT.

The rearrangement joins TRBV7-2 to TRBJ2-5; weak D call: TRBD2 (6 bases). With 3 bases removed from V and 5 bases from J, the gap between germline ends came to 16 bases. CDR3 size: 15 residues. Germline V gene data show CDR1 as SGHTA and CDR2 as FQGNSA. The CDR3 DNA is TGTGCCAGCAGCTTGGGGGGACTGACCGGGGAGACCCAGTACTTC. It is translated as CASSLGGLTGETQYF. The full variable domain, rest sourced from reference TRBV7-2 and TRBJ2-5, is GAGVSQSPSNKVTEKGKDVELRCDPISGHTALYWYRQSLGQGLEFLIYFQGNSAPDKSGLPSDRFSAERTGGSVSTLTIQRTQQEDSAVYLCASSLGGLTGETQYFGPGTRLLVL.

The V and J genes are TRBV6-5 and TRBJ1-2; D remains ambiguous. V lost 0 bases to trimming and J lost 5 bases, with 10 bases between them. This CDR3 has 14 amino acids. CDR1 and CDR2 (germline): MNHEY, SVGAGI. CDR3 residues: CASSYSAAEYGYTF. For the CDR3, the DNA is TGTGCCAGCAGTTACTCGGCGGCCGAATATGGCTACACCTTC.

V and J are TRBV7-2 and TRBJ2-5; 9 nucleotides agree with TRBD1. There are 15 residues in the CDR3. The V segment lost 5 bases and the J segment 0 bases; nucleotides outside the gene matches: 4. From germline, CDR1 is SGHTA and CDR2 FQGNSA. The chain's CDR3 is CASSPDRGDQETQYF. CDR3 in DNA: TGTGCCAGCAGCCCGGACAGGGGAGACCAAGAGACCCAGTACTTC.

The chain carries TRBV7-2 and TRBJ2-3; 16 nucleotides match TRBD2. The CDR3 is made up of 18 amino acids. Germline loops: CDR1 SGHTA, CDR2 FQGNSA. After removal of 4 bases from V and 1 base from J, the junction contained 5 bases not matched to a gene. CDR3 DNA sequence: TGTGCCAGCAGCTCGGGGACTAGCGGGGGGGGTGGCACAGATACGCAGTATTTT. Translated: CASSSGTSGGGGTDTQYF.

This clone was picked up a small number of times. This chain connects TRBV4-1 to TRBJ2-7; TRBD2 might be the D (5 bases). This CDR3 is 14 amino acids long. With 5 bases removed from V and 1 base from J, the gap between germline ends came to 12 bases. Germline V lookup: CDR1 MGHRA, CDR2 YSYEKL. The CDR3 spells CASSARTGSYEQYF. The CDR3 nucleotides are TGCGCCAGCAGCGCCAGGACGGGATCCTACGAGCAGTACTTC.

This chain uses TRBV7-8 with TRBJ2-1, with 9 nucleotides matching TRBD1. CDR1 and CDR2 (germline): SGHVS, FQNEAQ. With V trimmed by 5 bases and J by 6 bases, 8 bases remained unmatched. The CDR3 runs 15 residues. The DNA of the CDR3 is TGTGCCAGCAGCGCCACAGGGGGCGCGTTCAATGAGCAGTTCTTC. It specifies CASSATGGAFNEQFF.

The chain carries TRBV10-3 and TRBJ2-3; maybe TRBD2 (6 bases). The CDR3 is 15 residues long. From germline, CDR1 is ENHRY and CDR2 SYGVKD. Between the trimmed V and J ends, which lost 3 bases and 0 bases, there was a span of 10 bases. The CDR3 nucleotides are TGTGCCATCAGTGAACGCGGGGCAAGCACAGATACGCAGTATTTT. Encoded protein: CAISERGASTDTQYF.

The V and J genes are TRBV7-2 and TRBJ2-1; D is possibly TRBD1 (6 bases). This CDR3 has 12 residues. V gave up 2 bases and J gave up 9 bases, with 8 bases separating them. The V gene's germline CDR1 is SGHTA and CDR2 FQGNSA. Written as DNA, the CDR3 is TGTGCCAGCAGCTTAAGGGGGTCTGAGCAGTTCTTC. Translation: CASSLRGSEQFF.

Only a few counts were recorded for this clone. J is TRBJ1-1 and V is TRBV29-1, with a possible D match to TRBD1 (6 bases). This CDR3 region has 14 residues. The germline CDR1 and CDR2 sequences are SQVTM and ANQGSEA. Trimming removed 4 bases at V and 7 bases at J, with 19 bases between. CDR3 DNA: TGCAGCGTTGTAGGTCGGACAGCTCTCCGTGAAGCTTTCTTT. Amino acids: CSVVGRTALREAFF. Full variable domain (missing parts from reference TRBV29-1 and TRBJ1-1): SAVISQKPSRDICQRGTSLTIQCQVDSQVTMMFWYRQQPGQSLTLIATANQGSEATYESGFVIDKFPISRPNLTFSTLTVSNMSPEDSSIYLCSVVGRTALREAFFGQGTRLTVV.

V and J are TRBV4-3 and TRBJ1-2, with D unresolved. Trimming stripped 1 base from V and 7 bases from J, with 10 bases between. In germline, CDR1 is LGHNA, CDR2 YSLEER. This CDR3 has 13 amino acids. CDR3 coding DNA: TGCGCCAGCAGCCAAGCGCTTAGAGCTGGCTACACCTTC. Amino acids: CASSQALRAGYTF.

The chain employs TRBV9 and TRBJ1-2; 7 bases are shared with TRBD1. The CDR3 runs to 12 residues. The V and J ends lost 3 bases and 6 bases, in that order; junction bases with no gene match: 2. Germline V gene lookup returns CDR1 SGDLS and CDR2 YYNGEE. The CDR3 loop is CASSADRDGYTF. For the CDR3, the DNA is TGTGCCAGCAGCGCTGACAGGGATGGCTACACCTTC.

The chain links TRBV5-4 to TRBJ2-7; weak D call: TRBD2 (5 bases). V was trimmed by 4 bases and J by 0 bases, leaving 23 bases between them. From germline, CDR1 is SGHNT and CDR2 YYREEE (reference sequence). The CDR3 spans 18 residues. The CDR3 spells CASSHNGLRGPTSYEQYF. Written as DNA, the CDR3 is TGTGCCAGCAGCCACAACGGATTACGGGGTCCTACCTCCTACGAGCAGTACTTC.

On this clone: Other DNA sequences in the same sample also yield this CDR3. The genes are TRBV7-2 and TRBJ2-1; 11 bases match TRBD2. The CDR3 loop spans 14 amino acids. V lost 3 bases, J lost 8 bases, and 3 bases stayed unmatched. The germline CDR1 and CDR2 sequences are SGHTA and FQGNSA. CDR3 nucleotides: TGTGCCAGCAGCTTTACTAGCGGGGGCTATGAGCAGTTCTTC. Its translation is CASSFTSGGYEQFF.

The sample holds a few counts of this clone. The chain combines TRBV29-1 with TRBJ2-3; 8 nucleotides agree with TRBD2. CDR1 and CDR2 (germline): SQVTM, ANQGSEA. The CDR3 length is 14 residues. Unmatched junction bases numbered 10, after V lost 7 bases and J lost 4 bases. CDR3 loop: CSAPPSGSADTQYF. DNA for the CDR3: TGCAGCGCCCCACCCAGCGGGAGCGCAGATACGCAGTATTTT.

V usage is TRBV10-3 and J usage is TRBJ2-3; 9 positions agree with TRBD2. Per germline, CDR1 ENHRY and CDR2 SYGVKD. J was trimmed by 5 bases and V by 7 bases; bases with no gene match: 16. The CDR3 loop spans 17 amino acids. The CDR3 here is CAITTRSRGGAGDTQYF. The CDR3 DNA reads TGTGCCATCACCACACGTTCGCGCGGGGGGGCCGGAGATACGCAGTATTTT.

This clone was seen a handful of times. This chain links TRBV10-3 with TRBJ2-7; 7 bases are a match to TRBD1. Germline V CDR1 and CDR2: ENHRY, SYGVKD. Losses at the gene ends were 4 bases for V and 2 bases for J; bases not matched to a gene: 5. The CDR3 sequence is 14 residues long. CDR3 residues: CAISGGQPAYEQYF. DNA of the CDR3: TGTGCCATCAGTGGGGGACAGCCTGCCTACGAGCAGTACTTC.

The CDR3 loop is CAAGDRADTQYF. The CDR3 nucleotides are TGTGCAGCGGGAGATCGAGCAGATACGCAGTATTTT. The J gene is TRBJ2-3, the V gene TRBV30, with 8 bases aligning to TRBD2. In germline, CDR1 is GTSNPN, CDR2 SVGIG (reference sequence). The CDR3 has 12 amino acids.

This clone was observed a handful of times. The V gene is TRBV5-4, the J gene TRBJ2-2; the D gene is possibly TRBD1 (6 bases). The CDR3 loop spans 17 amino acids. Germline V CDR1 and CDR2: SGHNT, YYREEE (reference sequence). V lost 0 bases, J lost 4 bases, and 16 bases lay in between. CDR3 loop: CASSLGVTGTGTGELFF. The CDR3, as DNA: TGTGCCAGCAGCTTGGGGGTAACAGGGACCGGCACCGGGGAGCTGTTTTTT.